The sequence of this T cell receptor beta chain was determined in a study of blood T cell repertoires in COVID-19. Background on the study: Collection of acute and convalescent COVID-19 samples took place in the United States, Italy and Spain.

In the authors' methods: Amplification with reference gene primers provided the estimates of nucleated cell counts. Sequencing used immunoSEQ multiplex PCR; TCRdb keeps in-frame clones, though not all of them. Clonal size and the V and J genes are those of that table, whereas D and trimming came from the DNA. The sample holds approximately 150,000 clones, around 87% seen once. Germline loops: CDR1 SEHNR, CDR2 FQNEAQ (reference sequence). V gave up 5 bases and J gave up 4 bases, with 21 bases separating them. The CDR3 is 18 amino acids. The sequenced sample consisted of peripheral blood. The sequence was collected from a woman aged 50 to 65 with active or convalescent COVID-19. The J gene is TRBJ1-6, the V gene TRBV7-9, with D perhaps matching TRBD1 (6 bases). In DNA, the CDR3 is TGTGCCAGCAGCCAAAGACCCACAGGGACCAGATATAATTCACCCCTCCACTTT. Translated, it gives CASSQRPTGTRYNSPLHF.